This T cell receptor beta chain was recovered during a study of shared clonotypes between healthy human individuals. The study's findings and limits: Shared clonotypes across all four donors exceeded non-shared ones in generation probability. Limited genetic and exposure-history diversity came from having few donors.

The V and J ends lost 0 bases and 8 bases respectively, with 17 bases between them. The length of the CDR3 is 16 residues. Germline CDR1 GTSNPN, CDR2 SVGIG (reference sequence). The data were produced by immunoSEQ multiplex PCR, yet TCRdb's version contains in-frame clones alone and is incomplete. This table has about 990,000 clones, 75% to 85% appearing once. As concerns this clone: Its target is unknown.

Sequencing was performed on memory CD4+ T cells from PBMCs. This sample's subset: CD45RA-negative fraction. J is TRBJ1-6 and V is TRBV30, with TRBD1 as a possible D gene (6 bases). The sequence derives from a man younger than 35 in good health. Some clones in this sample may be carry-over from other donors' samples. This CDR3 reads CAWSVSGAPKDSPLHF. The CDR3 DNA reads as TGTGCCTGGAGTGTATCAGGGGCCCCTAAAGATTCACCCCTCCACTTT.